The 25 T cell receptor beta chains given below trace back to one sample, sequenced in a study of T cell repertoires in cytomegalovirus infection. For these receptors, no antigen is known. TCRdb itself ran the reads through MiXCR, one entry per CDR3 protein. The sample lists around 800,000 distinct CDR3 sequences; approximately 29% were seen once. The sample in question was cultured CD8+ T cells from PBMCs, obtained from culture after CMV antigen stimulation. The source of these receptors is a human donor in good health (CMV status not recorded). Some clones in this sample may be carry-over from other donors' samples.

The chain links TRBV2 to TRBJ1-2, with 7 bases that match TRBD1. Germline trimming cut 8 bases from V and 6 bases from J; bases unmatched to any gene: 15. In germline, CDR1 is SNHLY, CDR2 FYNNEI. The CDR3 contains 15 residues. The CDR3 region has the DNA TGTGCCAGCCCGACAGGGATCGACAACGGGGATGGCTACACCTTC. As protein: CASPTGIDNGDGYTF. The complete variable domain, with remaining parts taken from reference TRBV2 and TRBJ1-2, reads EPEVTQTPSHQVTQMGQEVILRCVPISNHLYFYWYRQILGQKVEFLVSFYNNEISEKSEIFDDQFSVERPDGSNFTLKIRSTKLEDSAMYFCASPTGIDNGDGYTFGSGTRLTVV.

This clonotype has only a few counts. The chain joins TRBV27 to TRBJ1-5, with D tentatively TRBD1 (6 bases). The germline V gene has CDR1 MNHEY and CDR2 SMNVEV (reference sequence). There are 15 residues in the CDR3. With 2 bases removed from V and 4 bases from J, the gap between germline ends came to 12 bases. CDR3 DNA: TGTGCCAGCAGTTTACGGACAGCGCCTAATCAGCCCCAGCATTTT. Protein product: CASSLRTAPNQPQHF.

The chain couples TRBV7-9 to TRBJ2-7; TRBD2 aligns across 8 bases. The V and J ends lost 5 bases and 2 bases, in that order; junction bases with no gene match: 5. There are 14 residues in the CDR3. CDR1 and CDR2 (germline): SEHNR, FQNEAQ (reference sequence). In nucleotides, the CDR3 is TGTGCCAGCAGCCAAGGCGGGGGGCCCTACGAGCAGTACTTC. It translates to CASSQGGGPYEQYF.

The gene calls are TRBV5-6 and TRBJ2-3; tentatively, D is TRBD1 or TRBD2 (5 bases each). Between the trimmed V and J ends, which lost 2 bases and 3 bases, there was a span of 16 bases. The CDR3 contains 16 residues. Germline CDR1 and CDR2: SGHDT and YYEEEE. CDR3 sequence (DNA): TGTGCCAGCAGCTTTATTGAGGGGCCTGGGACAGATACGCAGTATTTT. It encodes CASSFIEGPGTDTQYF.

In its sample, this clonotype was seen many times. This rearrangement joins TRBV7-2 to TRBJ1-3, with TRBD1 as a possible D gene (5 bases). V lost 3 bases to trimming and J lost 0 bases, with 9 bases between them. This CDR3 is built from 15 residues. Germline V CDR1 and CDR2: SGHTA, FQGNSA. The CDR3 is CASSFPDNSGNTIYF. In DNA, the CDR3 is TGTGCCAGCAGCTTCCCGGACAACTCTGGAAACACCATATATTTT.

V and J are TRBV6-1 and TRBJ1-6, with 7 bases that match TRBD1. Germline V gene data show CDR1 as MNHNS and CDR2 as SASEGT. J gave up 10 bases and V 7 bases, and 13 bases lay outside the gene matches. This CDR3 has 15 amino acids. Here the CDR3 DNA reads TGTGCCAGCACTGTACTACAGGGGACCCAATCACCCCTCCACTTT. Protein: CASTVLQGTQSPLHF.

Worth noting for this clonotype: The junction and the germline gene differ at one end; a read error may be behind it. V is TRBV4-1 and J is TRBJ2-3; perhaps TRBD2 as D (7 bases). In germline, CDR1 is MGHRA, CDR2 YSYEKL. The CDR3 spans 16 residues. The DNA for the CDR3 is TGTGCCAGCAGCCAAGATTGGGGGGGCCGAACAGATACGCAGTATTTT. Its protein is CASSQDWGGRTDTQYF.

The genes are TRBV7-6 and TRBJ2-7; 10 nucleotides line up with TRBD2. V was pared by 0 bases and J by 2 bases, with 4 bases of the junction left unmatched. In germline, CDR1 is SGHVS, CDR2 FNYEAQ. This CDR3 is 16 amino acids long. The CDR3 DNA reads as TGTGCCAGCAGCTTAGCGACTAGCGGGCCTACCTACGAGCAGTACTTC. It encodes CASSLATSGPTYEQYF.

This clonotype was seen a handful of times. CDR3 in DNA: TGTGCCAGCGGACGACTAGCGGGTAGAGAGACCCAGTACTTC. This translates into CASGRLAGRETQYF. V gene TRBV12-3 or TRBV12-4 combines with J gene TRBJ2-5; 10 bases match TRBD2. There are 14 residues in the CDR3. Losses at the gene ends were 8 bases for V and 4 bases for J; bases not matched to a gene: 7.

The rearrangement uses TRBV9 and TRBJ2-3; D is undetermined. The ends were cut back, 0 bases at V and 0 bases at J, with 11 bases in the middle. Germline V lookup: CDR1 SGDLS, CDR2 YYNGEE. CDR3 length: 16 residues. The CDR3: CASSVVGYKSTDTQYF. In DNA form, the CDR3 reads TGTGCCAGCAGCGTAGTGGGCTATAAGAGCACAGATACGCAGTATTTT.

This sequence joins TRBV7-8 and TRBJ2-1; 9 positions match TRBD2. The V and J ends lost 5 bases and 2 bases, in that order; junction bases with no gene match: 13. The CDR3 sequence is 18 residues long. Per the germline V gene, CDR1 is SGHVS and CDR2 is FQNEAQ. The CDR3 here is CASSLQASGGSPYNEQFF. The DNA of the CDR3 is TGTGCCAGCAGCCTACAGGCCAGCGGGGGGTCCCCCTACAATGAGCAGTTCTTC.

The chain joins TRBV7-9 to TRBJ2-7; tentative D call: TRBD2 (5 bases). CDR3 length: 14 residues. V was pared by 2 bases and J by 2 bases, with 10 bases between. Per germline, CDR1 SEHNR and CDR2 FQNEAQ (reference sequence). This chain's CDR3 is CASSLLPGTYEQYF. The CDR3, as DNA: TGTGCCAGCAGCTTACTGCCGGGGACCTACGAGCAGTACTTC.

This clonotype was counted ten times or more. The chain recombines TRBV5-4 with TRBJ2-2; 13 nucleotides agree with TRBD2. The germline CDR1 and CDR2 sequences are SGHNT and YYREEE (reference sequence). This CDR3 spans 19 amino acids. The junction had 6 bases not matched to a gene; V was cut back by 0 bases and J by 1 base. CDR3: CASSLGGTSGIVNTGELFF. The CDR3 nucleotides are TGTGCCAGCAGCTTGGGAGGGACTAGCGGGATCGTGAACACCGGGGAGCTGTTTTTT.

V usage is TRBV10-3 and J usage is TRBJ1-1, with D unresolved. The ends were cut back, 3 bases at V and 1 base at J, with 9 bases in the middle. Germline CDR1 and CDR2: ENHRY and SYGVKD. This CDR3 has 14 amino acids. The CDR3: CAISDRAQNTEAFF. CDR3 DNA sequence: TGTGCCATCAGTGATAGGGCCCAGAACACTGAAGCTTTCTTT.

This clonotype was observed a handful of times. The chain has TRBV6-4 and TRBJ1-5; no definite D call. CDR1 and CDR2 from the germline V gene are MRHNA and SNTAGT. The V and J ends lost 3 bases and 0 bases respectively, with 9 bases between them. This CDR3 has 15 residues. In DNA form, the CDR3 reads TGTGCCAGCAGTGAAGAGCCGGGTAGCAATCAGCCCCAGCATTTT. Translating gives CASSEEPGSNQPQHF.

The table lists this clonotype with a few counts. V and J are TRBV6-1 and TRBJ1-1; D not resolved. Looked up from germline, CDR1 is MNHNS and CDR2 is SASEGT. Trimming removed 5 bases from V and 0 bases from J, with 22 bases in between. This CDR3 region has 18 residues. CDR3 coding DNA: TGTGCCAGCAGTTCCTTAGGTAGCGGTTTTACTATGAACACTGAAGCTTTCTTT. Translating gives CASSSLGSGFTMNTEAFF.

V usage is TRBV6-2 or TRBV6-3 and J usage is TRBJ2-2; D is unclear. The CDR3 contains 13 residues. The germline V gene encodes CDR1 MNHEY and CDR2 SVGEGT. The V end was cut by 2 bases, the J end by 7 bases, with 8 bases between. CDR3 bases: TGTGCCAGCAGTTACCGGCAGCTCGGGGAGCTGTTTTTT. Translated: CASSYRQLGELFF.

The chain employs TRBV2 and TRBJ1-2; 7 nucleotides agree with TRBD1. V was clipped by 9 bases and J by 2 bases; unmatched bases: 9. This CDR3 comprises 14 residues. Germline V lookup: CDR1 SNHLY, CDR2 FYNNEI. The chain's CDR3 is CASDTGDTNYGYTF. CDR3 DNA: TGTGCCAGTGATACAGGGGACACAAACTATGGCTACACCTTC.

This clonotype was observed many times. Written as DNA, the CDR3 is TGTGCCAGCAGCTTGTTTGGCGGGGGGAGCTCCTACGAGCAGTACGTC. It yields the protein CASSLFGGGSSYEQYV. V and J are TRBV7-2 and TRBJ2-7; 8 bases agree with TRBD2. Germline assignment: CDR1 SGHTA and CDR2 FQGNSA. The CDR3 has 16 amino acids. Trimming took 3 bases from V and 0 from J; bases not matched to a gene: 7.

This clonotype was counted only a few times. The chain is built from TRBV19 and TRBJ1-5; unclear D gene. Germline CDR1 and CDR2: LNHDA and SQIVND (reference sequence). V was trimmed by 5 bases and J by 3 bases, leaving 5 bases between them. This CDR3 is 12 amino acids long. The CDR3 DNA reads as TGTGCCAGTAGTCCCACCAATCAGCCCCAGCATTTT. Translating gives CASSPTNQPQHF.

This clonotype was observed a few times. The rearrangement uses TRBV2 and TRBJ1-6; D is unresolved. The germline CDR1 and CDR2 sequences are SNHLY and FYNNEI. The V end lost 8 bases, the J end lost 4 bases, and 12 bases lay between the germline ends. The CDR3 sequence is 14 residues long. CDR3 DNA: TGTGCCAGCCTGGCCCGGGGTTATAATTCACCCCTCCACTTT. Protein sequence: CASLARGYNSPLHF. Full variable domain (outside the CDR3, taken from reference TRBV2 and TRBJ1-6): EPEVTQTPSHQVTQMGQEVILRCVPISNHLYFYWYRQILGQKVEFLVSFYNNEISEKSEIFDDQFSVERPDGSNFTLKIRSTKLEDSAMYFCASLARGYNSPLHFGNGTRLTVT.

The chain has TRBV6-6 and TRBJ2-7; the match to TRBD1 covers 7 bases. Germline assignment: CDR1 MNHNY and CDR2 SVGAGI (reference sequence). J gave up 3 bases and V 4 bases, and 3 bases lay outside the gene matches. CDR3 size: 13 residues. The CDR3 region has the DNA TGTGCCAGCAGTTCAGGGGGTTTCTACGAGCAGTACGTC. Amino acids: CASSSGGFYEQYV.

The chain recombines TRBV24-1 with TRBJ2-2, with TRBD1 as a possible D gene (5 bases). V was shortened by 0 bases and J by 1 base, with 8 bases between the two germline ends. The CDR3 has 16 amino acids. CDR1 is KGHDR and CDR2 is SFDVKD in the germline V gene. The DNA for the CDR3 is TGTGCCACCAGTGATTTGGGCAGGGAGAACACCGGGGAGCTGTTTTTT. Its protein product is CATSDLGRENTGELFF.

This clonotype has ten or more counts. V is TRBV7-2 and J is TRBJ2-3; 9 bases match TRBD2. The germline gives CDR1 SGHTA, CDR2 FQGNSA. V was pared by 1 base and J by 2 bases, with 10 bases of the junction left unmatched. The CDR3 runs to 18 residues. The CDR3 here is CASSLGVLAGLFTDTQYF. Written as DNA, the CDR3 is TGTGCCAGCAGCTTAGGGGTCCTAGCGGGACTCTTCACAGATACGCAGTATTTT.

The chain employs TRBV6-5 and TRBJ2-2; 9 bases line up with TRBD2. Germline CDR1 MNHEY, CDR2 SVGAGI. The V and J ends lost 5 bases and 1 base, in that order; junction bases with no gene match: 11. The CDR3 is 18 amino acids. DNA for the CDR3: TGTGCCAGCAGTGCCCAGCAGCGGGGGGCTTGGAACACCGGGGAGCTGTTTTTT. Encoded protein: CASSAQQRGAWNTGELFF.